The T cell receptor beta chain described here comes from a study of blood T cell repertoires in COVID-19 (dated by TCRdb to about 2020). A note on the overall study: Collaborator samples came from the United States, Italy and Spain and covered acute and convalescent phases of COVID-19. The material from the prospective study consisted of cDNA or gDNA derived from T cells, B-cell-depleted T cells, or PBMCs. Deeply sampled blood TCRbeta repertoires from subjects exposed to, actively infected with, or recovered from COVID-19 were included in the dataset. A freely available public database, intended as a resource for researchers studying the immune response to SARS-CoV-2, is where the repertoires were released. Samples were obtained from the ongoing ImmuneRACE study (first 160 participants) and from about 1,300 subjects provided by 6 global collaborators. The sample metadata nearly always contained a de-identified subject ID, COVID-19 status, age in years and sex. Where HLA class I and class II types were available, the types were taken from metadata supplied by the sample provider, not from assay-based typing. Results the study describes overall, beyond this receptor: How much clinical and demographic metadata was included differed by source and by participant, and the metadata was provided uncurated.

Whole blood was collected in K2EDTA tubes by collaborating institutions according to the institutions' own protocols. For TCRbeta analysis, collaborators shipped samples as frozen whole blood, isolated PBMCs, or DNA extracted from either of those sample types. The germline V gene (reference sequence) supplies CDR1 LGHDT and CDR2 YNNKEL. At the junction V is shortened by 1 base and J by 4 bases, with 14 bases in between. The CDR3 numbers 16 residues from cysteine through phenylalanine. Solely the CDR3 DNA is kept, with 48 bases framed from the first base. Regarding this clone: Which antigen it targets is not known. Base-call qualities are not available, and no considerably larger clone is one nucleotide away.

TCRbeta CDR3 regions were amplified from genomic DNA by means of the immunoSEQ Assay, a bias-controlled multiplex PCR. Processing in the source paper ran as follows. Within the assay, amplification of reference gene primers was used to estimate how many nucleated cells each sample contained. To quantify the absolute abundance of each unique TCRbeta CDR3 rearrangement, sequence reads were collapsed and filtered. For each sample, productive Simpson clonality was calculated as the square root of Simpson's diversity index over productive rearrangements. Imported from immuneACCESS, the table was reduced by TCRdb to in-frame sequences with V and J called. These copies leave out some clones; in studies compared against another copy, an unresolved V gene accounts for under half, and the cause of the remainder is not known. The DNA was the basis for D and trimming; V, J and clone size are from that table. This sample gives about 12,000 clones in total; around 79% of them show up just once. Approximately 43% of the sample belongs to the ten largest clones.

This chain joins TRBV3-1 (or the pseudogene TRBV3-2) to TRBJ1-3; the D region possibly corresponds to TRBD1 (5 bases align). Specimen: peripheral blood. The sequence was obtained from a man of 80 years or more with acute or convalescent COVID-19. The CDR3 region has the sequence CASSQGFRASGNTIYF. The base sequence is TGTGCCAGCAGCCAAGGATTCAGGGCCTCCGGAAACACCATATATTTT.